This T cell receptor (beta chain) is drawn from a study of blood T cell repertoires in COVID-19. Study context: Italy, Spain and the United States were the sources of the convalescent and acute COVID-19 samples. The cDNA or gDNA used as material had been derived from T cells, B-cell-depleted T cells, or PBMCs.

This clone is a singleton in its sample. In germline, CDR1 is MNHEY, CDR2 SVGEGT. The CDR3 is 15 residues long. With V trimmed by 4 bases and J by 5 bases, 9 bases remained unmatched. Clones were read by immunoSEQ multiplex PCR, and TCRdb kept only the in-frame ones, dropping some. The repertoire holds about 61,000 clones, with around 80% as singletons. This receptor was obtained from a woman in her 70s with acute or convalescent COVID-19. Sequencing used peripheral blood. The chain couples TRBV6-2 or TRBV6-3 to TRBJ1-1; 8 bases are a match to TRBD1. The CDR3 DNA is TGTGCCAGCAGTTTATACAGGGGGGTAGGGACTGAAGCTTTCTTT. This translates into CASSLYRGVGTEAFF.